Described below is a single T cell receptor beta chain sequence and its context. Its antigen is currently unknown. The PCR was carried out with 60 Vbeta primers and 13 Jbeta primers. Clones were read by immunoSEQ multiplex PCR, and TCRdb kept only the in-frame ones, dropping some. This sample has roughly 190,000 clones; roughly 79% occur once, and the top ten carry 1.6%. The CDR3 covers 14 residues. Trimming cost V 1 base and J 4 bases; bases outside gene matches: 3. Germline assignment: CDR1 SGHTA and CDR2 FQGNSA. The source of the sample is a study of cytomegalovirus exposure and HLA in healthy donors. For the study at large: Genotyping of more than 300 donors showed that roughly 80% belonged to the Caucasian-associated ancestry cluster.

Points from the study as a whole: The Asian-associated ancestry cluster reportedly had fewer N-insertions than the approximately 670-donor mean in a later analysis.

Input material: PBMCs. The genes are TRBV7-2 and TRBJ2-5, with TRBD2 identical over 7 bases. The receptor comes from a woman younger than 35 in good health and CMV-seronegative. CDR3 region: CASSLGRERETQYF. The CDR3, as DNA: TGTGCCAGCAGCTTAGGGCGGGAGAGAGAGACCCAGTACTTC.